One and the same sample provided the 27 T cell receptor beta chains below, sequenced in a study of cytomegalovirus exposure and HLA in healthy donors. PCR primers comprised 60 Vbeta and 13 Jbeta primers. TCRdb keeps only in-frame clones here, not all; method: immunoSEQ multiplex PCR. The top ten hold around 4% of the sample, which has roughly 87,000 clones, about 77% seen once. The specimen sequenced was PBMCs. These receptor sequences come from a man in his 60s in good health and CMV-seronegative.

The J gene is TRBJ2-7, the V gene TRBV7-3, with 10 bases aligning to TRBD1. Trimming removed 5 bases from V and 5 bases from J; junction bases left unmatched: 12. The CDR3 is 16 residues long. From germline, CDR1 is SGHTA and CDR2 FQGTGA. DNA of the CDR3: TGTGCCAGCAGCCTAGCAGGGGGACAGGGGTTTCACGAGCAGTACTTC. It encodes CASSLAGGQGFHEQYF.

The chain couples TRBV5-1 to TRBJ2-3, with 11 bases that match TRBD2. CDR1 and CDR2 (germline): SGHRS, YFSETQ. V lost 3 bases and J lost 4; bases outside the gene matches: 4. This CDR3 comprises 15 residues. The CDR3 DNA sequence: TGCGCCAGCAGCTCATTTAGCGGGGGGGCAGATACGCAGTATTTT. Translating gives CASSSFSGGADTQYF.

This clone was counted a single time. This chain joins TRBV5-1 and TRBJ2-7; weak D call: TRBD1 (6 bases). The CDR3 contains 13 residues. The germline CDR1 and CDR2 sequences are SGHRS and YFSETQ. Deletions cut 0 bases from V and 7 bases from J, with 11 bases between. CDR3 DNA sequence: TGCGCCAGCAGCTTGGGGGGGCAAGAAGAGCAGTACTTC. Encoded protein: CASSLGGQEEQYF.

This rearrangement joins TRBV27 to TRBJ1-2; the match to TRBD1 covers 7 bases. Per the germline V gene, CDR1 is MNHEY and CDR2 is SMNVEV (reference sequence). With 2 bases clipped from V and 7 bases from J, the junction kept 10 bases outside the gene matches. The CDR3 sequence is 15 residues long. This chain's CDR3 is CASSLNRGGSSGYTF. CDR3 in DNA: TGTGCCAGCAGTTTAAACAGGGGAGGATCTAGTGGCTACACCTTC.

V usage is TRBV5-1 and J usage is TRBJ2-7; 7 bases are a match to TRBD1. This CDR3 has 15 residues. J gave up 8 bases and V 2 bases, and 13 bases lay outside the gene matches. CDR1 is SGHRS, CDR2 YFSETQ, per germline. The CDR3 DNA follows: TGCGCCAGCAGCTTAACATCGGACAGGTTAGTCCAGCAGTACTTC. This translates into CASSLTSDRLVQQYF.

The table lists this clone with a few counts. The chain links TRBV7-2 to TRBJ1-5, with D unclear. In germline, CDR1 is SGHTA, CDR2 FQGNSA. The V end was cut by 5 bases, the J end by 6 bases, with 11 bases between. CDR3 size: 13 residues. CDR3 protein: CASSQRRGQPQHF. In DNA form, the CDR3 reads TGTGCCAGCAGCCAACGGCGGGGTCAGCCCCAGCATTTT.

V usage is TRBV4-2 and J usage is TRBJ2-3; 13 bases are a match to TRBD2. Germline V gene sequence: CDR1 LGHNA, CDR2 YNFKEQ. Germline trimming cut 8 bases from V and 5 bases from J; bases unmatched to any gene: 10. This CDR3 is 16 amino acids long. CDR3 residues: CASAPGLAGVEDTQYF. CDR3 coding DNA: TGTGCCAGCGCCCCCGGACTAGCGGGGGTGGAAGATACGCAGTATTTT.

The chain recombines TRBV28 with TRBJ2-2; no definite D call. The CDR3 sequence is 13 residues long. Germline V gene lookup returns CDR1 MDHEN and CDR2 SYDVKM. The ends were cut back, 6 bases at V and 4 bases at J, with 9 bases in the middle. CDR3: CASSLGSTGELFF. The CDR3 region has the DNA TGTGCCAGCAGCCTGGGCAGCACCGGGGAGCTGTTTTTT.

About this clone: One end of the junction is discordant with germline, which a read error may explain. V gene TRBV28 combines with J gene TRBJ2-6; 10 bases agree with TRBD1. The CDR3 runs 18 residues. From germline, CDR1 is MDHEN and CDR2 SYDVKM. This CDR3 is CASGLGTGDGSGANVLTF. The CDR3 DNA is TGTGCCAGCGGTTTGGGGACAGGGGACGGCTCTGGGGCCAACGTCCTGACTTTC.

Here the CDR3 DNA reads TGCAGCGTTGAAGAAGGGGGAGAAGAGACCCAGTACTTC. As protein: CSVEEGGEETQYF. The chain couples TRBV29-1 to TRBJ2-5; a possible D gene is TRBD1 (6 bases). The V gene's germline CDR1 is SQVTM and CDR2 ANQGSEA. Trimming left V 0 bases short and J 3 bases short, with 8 bases between. This CDR3 is 13 amino acids long.

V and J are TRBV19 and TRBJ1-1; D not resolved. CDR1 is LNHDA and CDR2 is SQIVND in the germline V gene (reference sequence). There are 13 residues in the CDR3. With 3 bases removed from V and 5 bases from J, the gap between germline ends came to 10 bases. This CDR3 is CASSINGETEAFF. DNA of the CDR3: TGTGCCAGTAGTATTAACGGGGAGACTGAAGCTTTCTTT.

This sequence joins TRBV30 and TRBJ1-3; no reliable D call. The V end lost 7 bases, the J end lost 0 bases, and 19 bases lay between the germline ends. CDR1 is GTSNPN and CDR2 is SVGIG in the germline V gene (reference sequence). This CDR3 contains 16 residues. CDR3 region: CAYALERPSSGNTIYF. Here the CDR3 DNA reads TGTGCCTACGCGCTGGAGCGACCGTCCTCTGGAAACACCATATATTTT. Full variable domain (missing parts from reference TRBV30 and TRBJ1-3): SQTIHQWPATLVQPVGSPLSLECTVEGTSNPNLYWYRQAAGRGLQLLFYSVGIGQISSEVPQNLSASRPQDRQFILSSKKLLLSDSGFYLCAYALERPSSGNTIYFGEGSWLTVV.

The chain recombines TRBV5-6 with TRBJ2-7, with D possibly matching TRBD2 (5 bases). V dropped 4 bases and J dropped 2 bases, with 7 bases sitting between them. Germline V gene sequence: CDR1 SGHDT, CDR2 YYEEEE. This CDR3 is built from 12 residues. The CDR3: CASSLGAYEQYF. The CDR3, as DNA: TGTGCCAGCAGCCTCGGGGCCTACGAGCAGTACTTC. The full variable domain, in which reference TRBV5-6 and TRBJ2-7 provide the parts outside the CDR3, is DAGVTQSPTHLIKTRGQQVTLRCSPKSGHDTVSWYQQALGQGPQFIFQYYEEEERQRGNFPDRFSGHQFPNYSSELNVNALLLGDSALYLCASSLGAYEQYFGPGTRLTVT.

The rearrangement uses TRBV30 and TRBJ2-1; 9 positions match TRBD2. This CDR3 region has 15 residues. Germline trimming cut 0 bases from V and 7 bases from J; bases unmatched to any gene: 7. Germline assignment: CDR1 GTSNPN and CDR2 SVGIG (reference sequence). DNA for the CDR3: TGTGCCTGGAGTGTACGAGCGGGGGGTAAGAATGAGCAGTTCTTC. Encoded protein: CAWSVRAGGKNEQFF.

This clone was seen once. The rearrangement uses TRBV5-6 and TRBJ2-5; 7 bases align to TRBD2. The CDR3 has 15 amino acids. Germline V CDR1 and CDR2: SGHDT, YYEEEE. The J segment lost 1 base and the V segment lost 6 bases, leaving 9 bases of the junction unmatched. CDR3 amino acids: CASTRLGGSQETQYF. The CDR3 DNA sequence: TGTGCCAGCACCCGCCTCGGGGGGTCCCAAGAGACCCAGTACTTC.

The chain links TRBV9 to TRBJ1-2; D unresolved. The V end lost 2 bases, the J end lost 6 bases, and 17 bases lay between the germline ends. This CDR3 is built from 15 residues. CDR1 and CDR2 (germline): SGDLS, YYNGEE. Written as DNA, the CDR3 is TGTGCCAGCAGCGTTTTTAAAGATTCCACTAATGGCTACACCTTC. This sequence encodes CASSVFKDSTNGYTF.

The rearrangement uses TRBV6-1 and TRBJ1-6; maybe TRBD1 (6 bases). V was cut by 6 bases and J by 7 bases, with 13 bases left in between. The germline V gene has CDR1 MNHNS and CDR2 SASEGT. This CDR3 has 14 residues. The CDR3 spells CASSHREHNSPLHF. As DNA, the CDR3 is TGTGCCAGCAGCCACAGGGAACACAATTCACCCCTCCACTTT.

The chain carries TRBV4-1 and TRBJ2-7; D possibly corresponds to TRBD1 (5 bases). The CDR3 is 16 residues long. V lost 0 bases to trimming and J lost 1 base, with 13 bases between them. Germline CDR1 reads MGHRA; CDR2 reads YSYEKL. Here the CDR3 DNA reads TGCGCCAGCAGCCAAGATCAGCAGACAGTTTCCTACGAGCAGTACTTC. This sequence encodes CASSQDQQTVSYEQYF.

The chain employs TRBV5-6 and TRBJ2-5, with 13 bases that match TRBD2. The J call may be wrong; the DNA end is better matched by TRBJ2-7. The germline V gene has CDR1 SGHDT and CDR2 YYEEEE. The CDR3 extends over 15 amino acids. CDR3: CASSWTSGGEYEQYF. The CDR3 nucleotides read TGTGCCAGCAGCTGGACTAGCGGGGGTGAGTACGAGCAGTACTTC.

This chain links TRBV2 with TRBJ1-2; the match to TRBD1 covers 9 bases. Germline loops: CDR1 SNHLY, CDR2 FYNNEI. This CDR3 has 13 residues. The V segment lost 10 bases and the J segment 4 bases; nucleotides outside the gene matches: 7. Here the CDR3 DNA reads TGTGCCACCTACAGGGGGCCTAGCTATGGCTACACCTTC. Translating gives CATYRGPSYGYTF.

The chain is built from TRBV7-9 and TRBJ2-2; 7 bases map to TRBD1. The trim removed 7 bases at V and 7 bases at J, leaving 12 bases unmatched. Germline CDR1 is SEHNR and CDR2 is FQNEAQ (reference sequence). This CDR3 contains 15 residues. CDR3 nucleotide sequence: TGTGCCAGCATCGACAGGGACCGACGGGACGGGGAGCTGTTTTTT. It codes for CASIDRDRRDGELFF. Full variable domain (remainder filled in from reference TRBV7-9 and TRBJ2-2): DTGVSQNPRHKITKRGQNVTFRCDPISEHNRLYWYRQTLGQGPEFLTYFQNEAQLEKSRLLSDRFSAERPKGSFSTLEIQRTEQGDSAMYLCASIDRDRRDGELFFGEGSRLTVL.

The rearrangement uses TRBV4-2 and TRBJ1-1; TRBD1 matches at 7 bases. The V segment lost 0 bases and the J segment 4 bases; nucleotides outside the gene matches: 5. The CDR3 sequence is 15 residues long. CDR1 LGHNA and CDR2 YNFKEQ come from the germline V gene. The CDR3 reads CASSQEAGGSTEAFF. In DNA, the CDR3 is TGTGCCAGCAGCCAAGAAGCAGGGGGGAGCACTGAAGCTTTCTTT.

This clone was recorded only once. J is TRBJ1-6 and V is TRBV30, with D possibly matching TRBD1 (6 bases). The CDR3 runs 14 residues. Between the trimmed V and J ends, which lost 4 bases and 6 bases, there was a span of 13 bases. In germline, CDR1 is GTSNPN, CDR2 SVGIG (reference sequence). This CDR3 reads CAWISDRGNSPLHF. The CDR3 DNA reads TGTGCCTGGATATCGGACAGAGGTAATTCACCCCTCCACTTT.

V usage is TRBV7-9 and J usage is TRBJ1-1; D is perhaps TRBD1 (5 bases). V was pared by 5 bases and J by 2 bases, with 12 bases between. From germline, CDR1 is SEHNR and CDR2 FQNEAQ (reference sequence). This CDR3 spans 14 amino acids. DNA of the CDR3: TGTGCCAGCAGCCTCGGCACAGGTAACACTGAAGCTTTCTTT. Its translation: CASSLGTGNTEAFF.

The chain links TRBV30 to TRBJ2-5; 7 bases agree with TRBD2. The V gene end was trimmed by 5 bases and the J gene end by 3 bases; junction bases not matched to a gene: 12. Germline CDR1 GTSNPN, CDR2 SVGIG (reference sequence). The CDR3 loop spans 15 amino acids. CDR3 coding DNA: TGTGCCTGGGGGCGGGGCGGGGGATCTGAAGAGACCCAGTACTTC. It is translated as CAWGRGGGSEETQYF.

The CDR3 here is CASSPNLQGANQETQYF. The CDR3 coding sequence is TGTGCCAGCTCTCCTAACTTACAGGGGGCCAACCAAGAGACCCAGTACTTC. V is TRBV18 and J is TRBJ2-5, with TRBD1 matching over 9 bases. CDR3 length: 17 residues. Unmatched junction bases numbered 11, after V lost 6 bases and J lost 0 bases. The V gene's germline CDR1 is KGHSH and CDR2 LQKENI.

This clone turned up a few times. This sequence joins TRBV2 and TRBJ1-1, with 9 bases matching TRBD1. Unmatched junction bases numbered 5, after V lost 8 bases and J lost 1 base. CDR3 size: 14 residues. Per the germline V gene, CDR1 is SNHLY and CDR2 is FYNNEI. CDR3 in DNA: TGTGCCAGCTGCCCGGACAGGGGGAACACTGAAGCTTTCTTT. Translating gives CASCPDRGNTEAFF.